This TCR beta chain originates from a study of PD-L1 blockade in urothelial cancer. The trim removed 5 bases at V and 2 bases at J, leaving 7 bases unmatched. The V gene's germline CDR1 is SGHVS and CDR2 FQNEAQ. CDR3 length equals 15 residues. What went into each PCR as a spike was synthetic TCR analog templates. Only in-frame clones appear in the TCRdb table, and some are missing; sequencing was by immunoSEQ multiplex PCR. The sample holds approximately 47,000 clones; more than 75% are singletons and the top ten take more than 1.5%. The time point here: pretreatment peripheral blood. A total of 1 to 8 samples per patient were collected pretreatment and on-treatment.

This TCR was sampled from a man aged 50 or older with urothelial cancer. V usage is TRBV7-8 and J usage is TRBJ2-3; 7 bases match TRBD1. The input for sequencing was PBMCs, taken around atezolizumab (anti-PD-L1) treatment. The CDR3 protein is CASSQLGQPTDTQYF. For the CDR3, the DNA is TGTGCCAGCAGCCAACTGGGACAGCCCACAGATACGCAGTATTTT.